This TCR beta chain was documented in a study of T cell repertoires in cytomegalovirus infection (dated by TCRdb to about 2019). Turning to the overall study: Donor HLA type was relevant to the analysis, as public TCR beta signatures indicated carriage of CMV infection together with the matching HLA type.

The data were produced on an Illumina HiSeq 1500. The public reads were reprocessed in TCRdb via fastp at Q25 and MiXCR, keeping in-frame beta chains. A single entry per CDR3 protein holds the most common genes and DNA from its merged rows. This sample comprises around 530,000 distinct CDR3 sequences, approximately 17% of them detected only once. The top ten clones comprise about 24% of the sample. CDR1 is given as ENHRY and CDR2 as SYGVKD, both from the germline V gene. Between the V and J ends, shortened by 4 bases and 2 bases respectively, the junction contains 15 bases. The CDR3 has 15 amino acids, counting the end cysteine and phenylalanine. The read is trimmed to its CDR3 DNA, 45 bases read in frame from base 1. Note on this clonotype: Which antigen it targets is not known. No much larger clone exists at a distance of one base, and base qualities are not known.

What the study reported, not specific to this receptor: In both this cohort and an independent cohort of over 350 donors, the cumulative frequency of public TCR beta family members distinguished carriers of CMV infection plus the relevant HLA type. In the ex vivo response, HLA-C-restricted CMV-specific TCR beta clonotypes were dominant, and in two of eight donors the single most frequent clonotype came from this HLA-C-restricted group.

The sample comprised CD8+ T cells from PBMCs. This TCR derives from a human donor in good health (CMV status not recorded). Some clones in this sample may be carry-over from other donors' samples. The chain employs TRBV10-3 and TRBJ2-7; too little of a D gene remains to name it. Read as DNA, the sequence is TGTGCCATCAGTGGACCTGAGGCAGGAACCTACGAGCAGTACTTC. Its product reads: CAISGPEAGTYEQYF.